The source of this T cell receptor beta chain is a study of human T cells and chemical hapten exposure. TCRdb re-called the RACE reads through MiXCR, storing one row per CDR3 protein. The repertoire consists of some 91,000 distinct CDR3 sequences, with around 12% occurring once and the leading ten covering approximately 2%. This clonotype has just a few counts. Antigen unknown. This sample's time point: patch test 1, 2 weeks after DPC sensitization. The sample's treatment: therapeutic diphenylcyclopropenone sensitization with weekly scalp DPC. Study results and limitations: Given that the donors had alopecia, their immune response may differ from that seen in healthy people.

V gave up 3 bases and J gave up 3 bases, with 9 bases separating them. The CDR3 loop spans 14 amino acids. In germline, CDR1 is SGHVS, CDR2 FQNEAQ. This receptor was obtained from a woman aged 40 to 50 with alopecia areata. Some clones in this sample may be carry-over from other donors' samples. Specimen: whole blood, collected in connection with sensitization to the hapten diphenylcyclopropenone (DPC). This chain links TRBV7-8 with TRBJ2-1; weak D call: TRBD2 (6 bases). The CDR3 loop reads CASSFAGSYNEQFF. The CDR3 DNA sequence: TGTGCCAGCAGCTTCGCCGGGAGCTACAATGAGCAGTTCTTC.